The 22 T cell receptor beta chains in this list originate from one sample, sequenced in a study of siplizumab effects on memory and regulatory T cells (dated by TCRdb to the late 2010s). Receptor amplification or capture employed the immunoSEQ multiplex PCR assay. TCRdb provides this immuneACCESS table in a form limited to in-frame rearrangements. Some clones are lacking; in checked studies, under half of them reflect an unresolved V gene, and why the rest are absent is not known. The sample profile shows approximately 94,000 clones; about 90% of them were found once. The leading ten clones occupy 0.14% to 0.15% of the sample. Material: CD4+ T cells sorted from blood. All receptors come from a human donor in good health.

This clone was counted once. This sequence joins TRBV28 and TRBJ2-7; 13 nucleotides agree with TRBD2. The V gene's germline CDR1 is MDHEN and CDR2 SYDVKM. The V segment lost 5 bases and the J segment 0 bases; nucleotides outside the gene matches: 4. The CDR3 totals 16 residues. CDR3 protein: CASSPGTSGASYEQYF. In DNA, the CDR3 is TGTGCCAGCAGTCCCGGGACTAGCGGGGCCTCCTACGAGCAGTACTTC.

The chain employs TRBV7-2 and TRBJ2-5, with D unclear. Germline V gene sequence: CDR1 SGHTA, CDR2 FQGNSA. The CDR3 has 16 residues. V dropped 2 bases and J dropped 5 bases, with 18 bases sitting between them. In nucleotides, the CDR3 is TGTGCCAGCAGCTTACAATCCTCCTGGAAAGGCGAGACCCAGTACTTC. Encoded protein: CASSLQSSWKGETQYF.

This clone was counted once. For the CDR3, the DNA is TGTGCCAGCAGTTACTCATGGGGACAGCCCTATGGCTACACCTTC. Amino acid sequence: CASSYSWGQPYGYTF. The chain employs TRBV6-6 and TRBJ1-2, with 7 positions matching TRBD1. The CDR3 contains 15 residues. The V gene's germline CDR1 is MNHNY and CDR2 SVGAGI (reference sequence). With V trimmed by 0 bases and J by 4 bases, 5 bases remained unmatched.

V is TRBV28 and J is TRBJ2-5, with 10 bases that match TRBD2. Germline lookup yields CDR1 MDHEN and CDR2 SYDVKM. V lost 5 bases and J lost 2; bases outside the gene matches: 5. CDR3 length: 15 residues. CDR3 region: CASSHATSGQETQYF. The CDR3 DNA reads as TGTGCCAGCAGTCACGCGACTAGCGGGCAAGAGACCCAGTACTTC.

This sequence joins TRBV7-3 and TRBJ1-5; a possible D gene is TRBD1 (6 bases). The germline gives CDR1 SGHTA, CDR2 FQGTGA. With 6 bases removed from V and 0 bases from J, the gap between germline ends came to 18 bases. The CDR3 extends over 17 amino acids. The CDR3 is CASRILRTVYSNQPQHF. The DNA for the CDR3 is TGTGCCAGCAGGATACTAAGGACAGTTTATAGCAATCAGCCCCAGCATTTT.

This chain joins TRBV5-1 and TRBJ2-2; D not resolved. This CDR3 has 14 residues. Trimming pared 5 bases from V and 3 bases from J, leaving 11 bases between. From germline, CDR1 is SGHRS and CDR2 YFSETQ. In DNA, the CDR3 is TGCGCCAGCAGGTATCTCGCAGACACCGGGGAGCTGTTTTTT. This codes for CASRYLADTGELFF.

This chain connects TRBV5-6 to TRBJ2-7; 12 bases are shared with TRBD1. Germline-derived CDR1 and CDR2 are SGHDT and YYEEEE. Trimming took 3 bases from V and 7 from J; bases not matched to a gene: 5. There are 14 residues in the CDR3. The CDR3 loop is CASSWGQGAGEQYF. The CDR3 DNA is TGTGCCAGCAGCTGGGGACAGGGGGCGGGAGAGCAGTACTTC.

The CDR3 reads CAWSTGTSEADTQYF. In DNA form, the CDR3 reads TGTGCCTGGAGTACCGGGACTAGCGAAGCAGATACGCAGTATTTT. This chain uses TRBV30 with TRBJ2-3, with 10 bases fitting TRBD2. The V gene end was trimmed by 2 bases and the J gene end by 4 bases; junction bases not matched to a gene: 6. CDR3 length equals 15 residues. Germline CDR1 and CDR2: GTSNPN and SVGIG (reference sequence).

The table lists this clone with a count of one. The V and J genes are TRBV2 and TRBJ2-2; the D is unclear. With 6 bases removed from V and 4 bases from J, the gap between germline ends came to 12 bases. Germline V gene data show CDR1 as SNHLY and CDR2 as FYNNEI. The CDR3 length is 14 residues. The CDR3 region is CASRFEQPTGELFF. DNA of the CDR3: TGTGCCAGCAGGTTTGAACAGCCCACCGGGGAGCTGTTTTTT.

V and J are TRBV10-3 and TRBJ1-2; tentative D call: TRBD1 (5 bases). The CDR3 is 13 residues long. Trimming shortened V by 10 bases and J by 2 bases, and 14 bases separated the two germline ends. The germline gives CDR1 ENHRY, CDR2 SYGVKD. Written as DNA, the CDR3 is TGTGCCACCGATAAGGGGAGAAACTATGGCTACACCTTC. This gives the protein CATDKGRNYGYTF.

The genes are TRBV13 and TRBJ2-3; D may be TRBD2 (6 bases). The ends were cut back, 2 bases at V and 6 bases at J, with 18 bases in the middle. CDR1 and CDR2 from the germline V gene are PRHDT and FYEKMQ (reference sequence). The CDR3 length is 16 residues. CDR3 DNA sequence: TGTGCCAGCAGCTTAAAGTCGGGACTCCCTGGGGATACGCAGTATTTT. Translated, it gives CASSLKSGLPGDTQYF.

The chain joins TRBV28 to TRBJ2-2; D is uncertain. V was pared by 11 bases and J by 6 bases, with 10 bases between. Germline-derived CDR1 and CDR2 are MDHEN and SYDVKM. The length of the CDR3 is 11 residues. CDR3 DNA: TGTGCCGTCGCCACATCCGGGGAGCTGTTTTTT. It translates to CAVATSGELFF.

Written as DNA, the CDR3 is TGTGCCAGCTCACCGGGGAGCAATGAAAAACTGTTTTTT. It specifies CASSPGSNEKLFF. The chain has TRBV18 and TRBJ1-4; D gene ambiguous. The CDR3 sequence is 13 residues long. The germline V and J ends were trimmed by 3 bases and 5 bases, with 7 bases remaining between them. Germline V gives CDR1 KGHSH, CDR2 LQKENI.

The chain is built from TRBV18 and TRBJ2-7, with a tentative D call TRBD1 (6 bases). The V end was cut by 5 bases, the J end by 5 bases, with 10 bases between. Per the germline V gene, CDR1 is KGHSH and CDR2 is LQKENI. CDR3 length: 12 residues. The CDR3 sequence is CASSLQGNEQYF. The CDR3 bases are TGTGCCAGCTCATTACAGGGTAACGAGCAGTACTTC.

The V and J genes are TRBV6-5 and TRBJ2-5; perhaps TRBD2 as D (6 bases). This CDR3 spans 14 amino acids. Deletions cut 7 bases from V and 5 bases from J, with 17 bases between. CDR1 and CDR2 from the germline V gene are MNHEY and SVGAGI. CDR3 nucleotides: TGTGCCAGCACGGGGACTCTGACCCGGGAGACCCAGTACTTC. Translating it yields CASTGTLTRETQYF.

This chain links TRBV11-2 with TRBJ2-5; maybe TRBD2 (6 bases). The CDR3 extends over 17 amino acids. Germline loops: CDR1 SGHAT, CDR2 FQNNGV. Deletions cut 0 bases from V and 1 base from J, with 15 bases between. CDR3 protein: CASSLDPPGTVQETQYF. The CDR3 DNA reads TGTGCCAGCAGCTTAGATCCCCCCGGGACTGTCCAAGAGACCCAGTACTTC.

This chain uses TRBV5-1 with TRBJ2-3; TRBD2 matches 9 bases. J lost 6 bases, V lost 4 bases, and 9 bases had no gene match. Germline assignment: CDR1 SGHRS and CDR2 YFSETQ. The CDR3 is 15 residues long. DNA of the CDR3: TGCGCCAGCAGCCCCAGCGGGGGGCCGGGGGATACGCAGTATTTT. Translated: CASSPSGGPGDTQYF.

This rearrangement joins TRBV7-6 to TRBJ2-2; 8 bases are shared with TRBD2. Germline CDR1 and CDR2: SGHVS and FNYEAQ. V trimming: 4 bases; J trimming: 6 bases; junction bases outside the gene matches: 16. The CDR3 runs 18 residues. CDR3 nucleotide sequence: TGTGCCAGCAGCTCAAACCTCCTGGGGACTAGAAGGGCCGGGGAGCTGTTTTTT. Translating gives CASSSNLLGTRRAGELFF.

V is TRBV28 and J is TRBJ2-7, with 9 positions matching TRBD1. V gave up 4 bases and J gave up 2 bases; unmatched junction bases: 3. This CDR3 has 14 amino acids. Germline assignment: CDR1 MDHEN and CDR2 SYDVKM. The CDR3 here is CASSSGQGPYEQYF. The CDR3 DNA is TGTGCCAGCAGTTCGGGACAGGGCCCCTACGAGCAGTACTTC.

The rearrangement links TRBV7-7 to TRBJ2-5; TRBD2 agrees at 11 bases. This CDR3 has 15 amino acids. V was pared by 5 bases and J by 2 bases, with 4 bases of the junction left unmatched. Germline values: CDR1 SSHAT, CDR2 FNYEAQ (reference sequence). The CDR3 DNA reads as TGTGCCAGCAGCGAGGGACTAGCGGTACAAGAGACCCAGTACTTC. Protein product: CASSEGLAVQETQYF.

The chain employs TRBV27 and TRBJ1-6; no clear D. From germline, CDR1 is MNHEY and CDR2 SMNVEV (reference sequence). Between the trimmed V and J ends, which lost 3 bases and 16 bases, there was a span of 13 bases. The CDR3 spans 12 residues. CDR3 sequence reads: CASSFNGPTLHF. In DNA form, the CDR3 reads TGTGCCAGCAGTTTTAACGGACCGACTCTCCACTTT.

The chain links TRBV4-2 to TRBJ2-7; D might be TRBD1 (5 bases). The CDR3 length is 14 residues. Trimming shortened V by 2 bases and J by 0 bases, and 8 bases separated the two germline ends. The V gene's germline CDR1 is LGHNA and CDR2 YNFKEQ. CDR3 in DNA: TGTGCCAGCAGCCAACGGACACTCTCCTACGAGCAGTACTTC. Translated: CASSQRTLSYEQYF.